Shown below are 20 T cell receptor beta chains from a single sample sequenced in a study of T cells in Graves' hyperthyroidism and ophthalmopathy. Regions amplified from RNA transcripts were the TCR beta CDR3 regions. HTBI primers were the set used in a first-round RT-PCR of the TCR CDR3. TCRdb fed the multiplex PCR reads into MiXCR, producing one record per CDR3 protein. The data show 650,000 to 750,000 distinct CDR3 sequences, about 15% seen once. Sequenced input: blood. These receptors were collected from a woman younger than 35 with Graves' hyperthyroidism.

This clonotype showed up just a few times. CDR3 bases: TGTGCCAGCAGTGATAGTCCGGCTCTCTACGAGCAGTACTTC. Translated: CASSDSPALYEQYF. The gene calls are TRBV28 and TRBJ2-7; D gene unclear. The CDR3 runs to 14 residues. V gave up 5 bases and J gave up 3 bases, with 14 bases separating them. The V gene's germline CDR1 is MDHEN and CDR2 SYDVKM. Supplemented by reference TRBV28 and TRBJ2-7, the full variable domain reads DVKVTQSSRYLVKRTGEKVFLECVQDMDHENMFWYRQDPGLGLRLIYFSYDVKMKEKGDIPEGYSVSREKKERFSLILESASTNQTSMYLCASSDSPALYEQYFGPGTRLTVT.

In this sample, this clonotype turned up many times. This chain joins TRBV28 and TRBJ2-1, with 7 bases matching TRBD2. This CDR3 is built from 16 residues. Trimming cost V 0 bases and J 0 bases; bases outside gene matches: 2. The V gene's germline CDR1 is MDHEN and CDR2 SYDVKM. The CDR3 loop reads CASSLWGGISYNEQFF. In nucleotides, the CDR3 is TGTGCCAGCAGTTTATGGGGGGGGATCTCCTACAATGAGCAGTTCTTC.

This clonotype was counted only a few times. With a much larger clone just one base away, this may be a read error. The V gene is TRBV20-1, the J gene TRBJ1-1; D is unresolved. CDR1 and CDR2 (germline): DFQATT, SNEGSKA (reference sequence). The CDR3 extends over 13 amino acids. In nucleotides, the CDR3 is TGCAGTGCTAGGCCGGAACTGAACACTGAAGCTTCCTTT. This sequence encodes CSARPELNTEASF.

This clonotype was picked up many times. This rearrangement joins TRBV15 to TRBJ2-5; no definite D call. V was cut by 0 bases and J by 5 bases, with 16 bases left in between. The germline CDR1 and CDR2 sequences are LNHNV and YYDKDF (reference sequence). The CDR3 extends over 16 amino acids. The CDR3 region has the DNA TGTGCCACCAGCAGAGATATTTTTCGTCGTGCGGAGACCCAGTACTTC. Translating gives CATSRDIFRRAETQYF.

The genes are TRBV28 and TRBJ2-3; 10 bases fit TRBD1. The germline gives CDR1 MDHEN, CDR2 SYDVKM. The V segment lost 5 bases and the J segment 5 bases; nucleotides outside the gene matches: 7. This CDR3 comprises 15 residues. The CDR3 bases are TGTGCCAGCAGTCAACGACAGGGGGCAAGAGATACGCAGTATTTT. Amino acid sequence: CASSQRQGARDTQYF. Drawing the rest from reference TRBV28 and TRBJ2-3, the complete variable domain is DVKVTQSSRYLVKRTGEKVFLECVQDMDHENMFWYRQDPGLGLRLIYFSYDVKMKEKGDIPEGYSVSREKKERFSLILESASTNQTSMYLCASSQRQGARDTQYFGPGTRLTVL.

This clonotype was detected many times. The V and J genes are TRBV7-9 and TRBJ2-1, with 7 positions matching TRBD2. The trim removed 5 bases at V and 10 bases at J, leaving 8 bases unmatched. CDR3 length: 13 amino acids. CDR1 is SEHNR and CDR2 is FQNEAQ in the germline V gene (reference sequence). CDR3 sequence: CASSPPSGGEQFF. For the CDR3, the DNA is TGTGCCAGCAGCCCGCCTAGCGGTGGCGAGCAGTTCTTC.

This clonotype has more than one count but fewer than ten. The chain carries TRBV20-1 and TRBJ1-6; D is unresolved. The V gene lost 0 bases and the J gene lost 7 bases, with 10 bases spanning the gap. The CDR3 has 14 residues. Germline V gene data show CDR1 as DFQATT and CDR2 as SNEGSKA (reference sequence). CDR3 in amino acids: CSARDPTRNSPLHF. Here the CDR3 DNA reads TGCAGTGCTAGAGATCCCACACGGAATTCACCCCTCCACTTT.

This chain links TRBV6-2 or TRBV6-3 with TRBJ2-1; D may be TRBD2 (6 bases). The ends were cut back, 10 bases at V and 0 bases at J, with 10 bases in the middle. Germline loops: CDR1 MNHEY, CDR2 SVGEGT. This CDR3 is 13 amino acids long. As DNA, the CDR3 is TGTGCCACCCGACTAGGCTCCTACAATGAGCAGTTCTTC. This translates into CATRLGSYNEQFF.

This clonotype showed up just a few times. The rearrangement links TRBV19 to TRBJ2-1; TRBD1 agrees at 7 bases. Germline V gene lookup returns CDR1 LNHDA and CDR2 SQIVND (reference sequence). With 6 bases clipped from V and 4 bases from J, the junction kept 9 bases outside the gene matches. The CDR3 spans 15 residues. The CDR3 is CASSPGGEGYNEQFF. The CDR3 bases are TGTGCCAGTAGCCCAGGGGGAGAGGGGTACAATGAGCAGTTCTTC.

This clonotype turned up a few times. This sequence joins TRBV24-1 and TRBJ2-5, with 13 nucleotides matching TRBD2. The CDR3 has 18 residues. The junction had 7 bases not matched to a gene; V was cut back by 2 bases and J by 2 bases. The V gene's germline CDR1 is KGHDR and CDR2 SFDVKD. The CDR3 here is CATSDSPPGLAGQETQYF. CDR3 sequence (DNA): TGTGCCACCAGTGATTCCCCTCCGGGACTAGCGGGGCAAGAGACCCAGTACTTC.

This chain uses TRBV7-2 with TRBJ2-1; tentative D call: TRBD2 (7 bases). V was shortened by 5 bases and J by 4 bases, with 18 bases between the two germline ends. CDR1 and CDR2 (germline): SGHTA, FQGNSA. The CDR3 spans 16 residues. The CDR3 spells CASSTSQGAGYNEQFF. CDR3 in DNA: TGTGCCAGCAGCACCTCACAGGGAGCGGGGTACAATGAGCAGTTCTTC.

The gene calls are TRBV4-1 and TRBJ2-1; no firm D call. Trimming shortened V by 8 bases and J by 4 bases, and 6 bases separated the two germline ends. This CDR3 region has 11 residues. Germline CDR1 is MGHRA and CDR2 is YSYEKL. The CDR3 is CASGVYNEQFF. In DNA form, the CDR3 reads TGCGCCAGCGGAGTTTACAATGAGCAGTTCTTC.

Many counts were recorded for this clonotype. The V call is TRBV2, the J call TRBJ1-2, with a weak D call TRBD1 (6 bases). Germline V CDR1 and CDR2: SNHLY, FYNNEI. This CDR3 comprises 14 residues. The germline V and J ends were trimmed by 6 bases and 5 bases, with 16 bases remaining between them. The CDR3 DNA is TGTGCCAGCAGAGCCGGGACATCTTTTTATGGCTACACCTTC. Protein sequence: CASRAGTSFYGYTF.

This clonotype was picked up many times. The J gene is TRBJ1-6, the V gene TRBV6-1, with D possibly TRBD1 on 5 matching bases. Germline assignment: CDR1 MNHNS and CDR2 SASEGT. CDR3 size: 14 residues. V dropped 6 bases and J dropped 10 bases, with 16 bases sitting between them. In nucleotides, the CDR3 is TGTGCCAGCAGCCATCAGGGAAAAGGGTCACCCCTCCACTTT. Translated, it gives CASSHQGKGSPLHF.

This sequence joins TRBV20-1 and TRBJ2-1; 8 nucleotides line up with TRBD2. V was clipped by 5 bases and J by 4 bases; unmatched bases: 13. Germline values: CDR1 DFQATT, CDR2 SNEGSKA (reference sequence). This CDR3 has 16 residues. This chain's CDR3 is CSAGRGSGSSYNEQFF. In nucleotides, the CDR3 is TGCAGTGCTGGGCGGGGAAGCGGGAGTTCGTACAATGAGCAGTTCTTC.

This clonotype has a count of ten or more. V is TRBV7-9 and J is TRBJ2-3; TRBD2 is a possible D gene (7 bases). Germline V CDR1 and CDR2: SEHNR, FQNEAQ (reference sequence). The CDR3 has 16 residues. The ends were cut back, 5 bases at V and 4 bases at J, with 19 bases in the middle. The CDR3, as DNA: TGTGCCAGCAGCCGACTCGGACTAGAGGGGGCAGATACGCAGTATTTT. Amino acid sequence: CASSRLGLEGADTQYF.

This chain uses TRBV7-2 with TRBJ2-1; D might be TRBD2 (7 bases). V lost 1 base and J lost 8, with 15 bases in between. The CDR3 contains 15 residues. Germline-derived CDR1 and CDR2 are SGHTA and FQGNSA. This CDR3 reads CASSLEGWEGDEQFF. CDR3 nucleotide sequence: TGTGCCAGCAGCTTAGAAGGGTGGGAGGGGGATGAGCAGTTCTTC.

This clonotype was seen at least ten times. The chain carries TRBV2 and TRBJ1-5; D remains ambiguous. V was cut by 8 bases and J by 7 bases, with 15 bases left in between. This CDR3 region has 13 residues. Germline-derived CDR1 and CDR2 are SNHLY and FYNNEI. The CDR3 spells CASRPQVDQPQHF. CDR3 DNA sequence: TGTGCCAGCCGCCCGCAGGTGGACCAGCCCCAGCATTTT.

This clonotype was seen many times. This chain joins TRBV20-1 and TRBJ2-7, with 7 nucleotides matching TRBD1. The CDR3 contains 13 residues. V lost 0 bases to trimming and J lost 2 bases; unmatched junction nucleotides: 1. CDR1 and CDR2 (germline): DFQATT, SNEGSKA (reference sequence). Here the CDR3 reads CSARDGQAYEQYF. The CDR3 coding sequence is TGCAGTGCTAGAGATGGACAGGCCTACGAGCAGTACTTC.

This clonotype was seen only a few times. The chain uses TRBV7-2 and TRBJ1-5; D gene unclear. This CDR3 is 15 amino acids long. V shed 5 bases and J shed 0 bases, with 11 bases lying between them. Germline lookup yields CDR1 SGHTA and CDR2 FQGNSA. The CDR3 region is CASSEQAYSNQPQHF. CDR3 nucleotide sequence: TGTGCCAGCAGCGAGCAGGCCTATAGCAATCAGCCCCAGCATTTT.